These T cell receptor beta chains were read from a single sample in a study of blood T cell repertoires in COVID-19. Some clones are missing from TCRdb's copy, which holds only in-frame ones; the method was immunoSEQ multiplex PCR. The profile covers more than 200,000 clones, with roughly 87% appearing a single time and roughly 3.1% taken by the ten largest. The sample comprised peripheral blood. The origin of the receptors is a man between 18 and 29 years old with active or convalescent COVID-19. The CDR3 runs from the conserved cysteine through the conserved F or W. The order of the fields is V gene, J gene, D gene, clone size, CDR3 protein, CDR3 DNA. A D gene is named only where the DNA matches it firmly. Clone size is not always given. Where it is, it says once, few, many or a class for expanded clones.

V: TRBV7-2; J: TRBJ2-1; D: TRBD1; size: once; CDR3: CASSYDRVDNEQFF; DNA: TGTGCCAGCAGCTACGACAGGGTAGACAATGAGCAGTTCTTC
V: TRBV2; J: TRBJ1-6; D: TRBD1; size: NA; CDR3: CASSLGQGITGSTNSPLHF; DNA: TGTGCCAGCAGTTTGGGACAGGGGATAACCGGATCAACCAATTCACCCCTCCACTTT
V: TRBV6-2/TRBV6-3; J: TRBJ2-1; D: TRBD2; size: NA; CDR3: CASSYPGANREGRYEQFF; DNA: TGTGCCAGCAGTTACCCGGGGGCTAATCGGGAGGGTAGGTATGAGCAGTTCTTC
V: TRBV28; J: TRBJ2-1; D: TRBD1; size: NA; CDR3: CASSLGTGGTHNEQFF; DNA: TGTGCCAGCAGCCTCGGGACAGGGGGAACCCACAATGAGCAGTTCTTC
V: TRBV7-2; J: TRBJ2-5; D: TRBD2; size: NA; CDR3: CASSRPRGQETQYF; DNA: TGTGCCAGCAGCCGCCCGCGGGGGCAAGAGACCCAGTACTTC
V: TRBV14; J: TRBJ2-7; D: NA; size: NA; CDR3: CASSRQESSYEQYF; DNA: TGTGCCAGCAGCAGACAGGAGAGCTCCTACGAGCAGTACTTC
V: TRBV2; J: TRBJ2-7; D: TRBD1; size: NA; CDR3: CASSYQGAEQYF; DNA: TGTGCCAGCAGTTACCAGGGGGCCGAGCAGTACTTC
V: TRBV5-1; J: TRBJ1-2; D: NA; size: NA; CDR3: CASSSNRDNNYGYTF; DNA: TGCGCCAGCAGCTCAAACCGGGACAACAACTATGGCTACACCTTC
V: TRBV13; J: TRBJ2-5; D: NA; size: NA; CDR3: CASSLGTVQETQYF; DNA: TGTGCCAGCAGCTTAGGTACAGTTCAAGAGACCCAGTACTTC
V: TRBV4-3; J: TRBJ1-2; D: NA; size: NA; CDR3: CASSQRAGDGYTF; DNA: TGCGCCAGCAGCCAGAGGGCAGGGGATGGCTACACCTTC
V: TRBV18; J: TRBJ2-3; D: NA; size: NA; CDR3: CASSPGRTDTQYF; DNA: TGTGCCAGCTCACCAGGTCGGACAGATACGCAGTATTTT
V: TRBV28; J: TRBJ1-5; D: TRBD1; size: once; CDR3: CASNPQDRGNQPQHF; DNA: TGTGCCAGCAACCCCCAGGACAGGGGCAATCAGCCCCAGCATTTT
V: TRBV19; J: TRBJ1-2; D: NA; size: NA; CDR3: CASSIGQMAYGYTF; DNA: TGTGCCAGTAGTATTGGACAGATGGCCTATGGCTACACCTTC
V: TRBV14; J: TRBJ2-4; D: TRBD2; size: NA; CDR3: CASSQGLAGDIQYF; DNA: TGTGCCAGCAGCCAAGGACTAGCGGGAGACATTCAGTACTTC
V: TRBV28; J: TRBJ1-3; D: NA; size: NA; CDR3: CASQARNTIYF; DNA: TGTGCCAGCCAAGCCAGGAACACCATATATTTT
V: TRBV5-1; J: TRBJ2-7; D: TRBD1; size: NA; CDR3: CASSLLTGSGEQYF; DNA: TGCGCCAGCAGCTTGCTGACAGGGTCAGGCGAGCAGTACTTC
V: TRBV11-2; J: TRBJ2-2; D: TRBD2; size: NA; CDR3: CASSFRLAGYTGELFF; DNA: TGTGCCAGCAGCTTCCGACTAGCGGGGTACACCGGGGAGCTGTTTTTT
V: TRBV30; J: TRBJ2-3; D: NA; size: NA; CDR3: CAHRGGGLDTQYF; DNA: TGTGCCCATAGGGGGGGCGGATTGGATACGCAGTATTTT
V: TRBV27; J: TRBJ1-1; D: NA; size: NA; CDR3: CASSFVAGNTEAFF; DNA: TGTGCCAGCAGTTTCGTTGCAGGGAACACTGAAGCTTTCTTT
V: TRBV14; J: TRBJ1-1; D: NA; size: once; CDR3: CASSQGTLNTEAFF; DNA: TGTGCCAGCAGCCAAGGGACTTTGAACACTGAAGCTTTCTTT
V: TRBV14; J: TRBJ2-5; D: NA; size: NA; CDR3: CASSHRPVQETQYF; DNA: TGTGCCAGCAGCCACAGGCCAGTCCAAGAGACCCAGTACTTC
V: TRBV30; J: TRBJ1-1; D: NA; size: few; CDR3: CAWSATNTEAFF; DNA: TGTGCCTGGAGTGCTACGAACACTGAAGCTTTCTTT
V: TRBV27; J: TRBJ2-7; D: NA; size: NA; CDR3: CASSSGTALMDEQYF; DNA: TGTGCCAGCAGTTCCGGGACTGCCCTTATGGACGAGCAGTACTTC
V: TRBV6-1; J: TRBJ1-6; D: NA; size: NA; CDR3: CASSGGPLGGIAGSSPLHF; DNA: TGTGCCAGCAGTGGGGGTCCCTTGGGGGGTATAGCGGGAAGCTCACCCCTCCACTTT
V: TRBV7-2; J: TRBJ2-5; D: NA; size: NA; CDR3: CASSLDAGPRAQYF; DNA: TGTGCCAGCAGCTTAGATGCGGGGCCCAGGGCCCAGTACTTC
V: TRBV28; J: TRBJ2-7; D: TRBD2; size: NA; CDR3: CASSLLPGLAGEQYF; DNA: TGTGCCAGCAGTCTACTTCCGGGACTAGCGGGAGAGCAGTACTTC
V: TRBV19; J: TRBJ1-5; D: TRBD1; size: NA; CDR3: CASIERTGGSNQPQHF; DNA: TGTGCCAGTATCGAAAGGACAGGGGGTAGCAATCAGCCCCAGCATTTT
V: TRBV6-2/TRBV6-3; J: TRBJ2-7; D: NA; size: NA; CDR3: CASSQLYEQYF; DNA: TGTGCCAGCAGCCAACTGTACGAGCAGTACTTC
V: TRBV15; J: TRBJ2-7; D: TRBD1; size: NA; CDR3: CATSTGTDLYEQYF; DNA: TGTGCCACCAGTACCGGGACAGATCTTTACGAGCAGTACTTC
V: TRBV18; J: TRBJ2-3; D: TRBD2; size: NA; CDR3: CASSPVSGVTDTQYF; DNA: TGTGCCAGCTCACCGGTAAGCGGGGTCACAGATACGCAGTATTTT
V: TRBV6-6; J: TRBJ1-2; D: NA; size: NA; CDR3: CASTDGTGNYGYTF; DNA: TGTGCCAGCACCGACGGAACGGGAAACTATGGCTACACCTTC
V: TRBV21-1; J: TRBJ1-2; D: NA; size: NA; CDR3: CASSKGGQKQETNYGYTF; DNA: TGTGCCAGCAGCAAAGGAGGGCAGAAGCAAGAAACTAACTATGGCTACACCTTC
V: TRBV29-1; J: TRBJ2-4; D: TRBD1; size: NA; CDR3: CSVEVRGLQNIQYF; DNA: TGCAGCGTTGAAGTCAGGGGGCTTCAAAACATTCAGTACTTC
V: TRBV7-9; J: TRBJ1-3; D: NA; size: NA; CDR3: CASSPTTPQGYGNTIYF; DNA: TGTGCCAGCAGCCCCACAACACCTCAGGGGTATGGAAACACCATATATTTT
V: TRBV19; J: TRBJ1-4; D: TRBD1; size: few; CDR3: CASSRDRGENEKLFF; DNA: TGTGCCAGTAGTAGAGACAGGGGGGAGAATGAAAAACTGTTTTTT
V: TRBV4-1; J: TRBJ2-7; D: TRBD2; size: NA; CDR3: CASSLVAGGRDEQYF; DNA: TGCGCCAGCAGCCTCGTAGCGGGAGGGCGGGACGAGCAGTACTTC
V: TRBV2; J: TRBJ1-6; D: NA; size: NA; CDR3: CASTQQGGNSPLHF; DNA: TGTGCCAGCACCCAACAGGGTGGTAATTCACCCCTCCACTTT
V: TRBV7-9; J: TRBJ1-4; D: TRBD1; size: NA; CDR3: CASSLPGTASLGKLFF; DNA: TGTGCCAGCAGCTTACCAGGGACAGCCTCTTTGGGAAAACTGTTTTTT
V: TRBV7-2; J: TRBJ1-6; D: NA; size: NA; CDR3: CASSLRGSEFYNSPLHF; DNA: TGTGCCAGCAGCTTAAGGGGCAGCGAATTCTATAATTCACCCCTCCACTTT
V: TRBV6-1; J: TRBJ2-1; D: NA; size: NA; CDR3: CASSEYWGGEQFF; DNA: TGTGCCAGCAGTGAATATTGGGGAGGCGAGCAGTTCTTC
V: TRBV27; J: TRBJ1-2; D: TRBD1; size: NA; CDR3: CASSLTNRGLGYGYTF; DNA: TGTGCCAGCAGTTTAACAAACAGGGGGCTAGGCTATGGCTACACCTTC